The clone carrying this T cell receptor beta chain was seen only once. This CDR3 contains 15 residues. V gave up 1 base and J gave up 2 bases, with 7 bases separating them. The V gene's germline CDR1 is SGHRS and CDR2 YFSETQ. One Seattle source followed patients from active infection through their disease course. In the original processing: Reference gene primer amplification gave estimated nucleated cell counts. Using immunoSEQ multiplex PCR, the repertoire was profiled, and TCRdb retains in-frame clones only, with some absent. The D gene and trimming were derived from the DNA, and the V and J assignments and clone size from that table. The sample holds under 550,000 clones, about 87% seen once. The sample comes from a study of blood T cell repertoires in COVID-19. Study as a whole: PBMCs, B-cell-depleted T cells, or T cells were the source of the cDNA or gDNA that made up the material.

The clonotype was recovered from a man younger than 30 with COVID-19, enrolled during active disease. The source material was peripheral blood. V is TRBV5-1 and J is TRBJ1-6, with a weak D call TRBD1 (5 bases). CDR3 coding DNA: TGCGCCAGCAGCTTGTCAGGGACCTATAATTCACCCCTCCACTTT. Its protein is CASSLSGTYNSPLHF.